Sequencing of this T cell receptor beta chain was carried out in a study of CD4 T cells in relation to SARS-CoV-2 and coronaviruses (dated by TCRdb to about 2021). About the investigation overall: The ViraFEST assay cultured PBMCs with antigen for roughly 10 days, then sequenced TCR beta CDR3s to find antigen-specific clonal expansions. The Adaptive Biotechnologies TCR-sequencing kit was used to sequence samples from a few pre-COVID donors and the naive versus memory experiments, whereas other data were Illumina-based. Memory CD4+ T cell crossreactivity between SARS-CoV-2 and common cold coronavirus spike proteins was assessed at the TCR clonotype level in the study. An HIV-1 Nef peptide pool or a no-peptide culture served as the negative reference condition. Shared crossreactive spike epitopes were mapped to their HLA restriction using patient-derived lymphoblastoid cell lines. A different, Illumina-based TCR-beta assay was used to sequence expansion assays from other donors in the study. On the study overall, not on this receptor specifically: Because no donor provided both pre-pandemic and post-infection samples, tracing the source of pre-existing responses was limited. Roughly 64% of donors had memory CD4+ clonotypes that crossrecognized SARS-CoV-2 and at least one common cold coronavirus spike. Small numbers of patients and of tested TCRs were a limitation of the study. Since the crossreactivity analysis centred on spike protein, crossreactivity against other viral proteins was not assessed. Compared with monoreactive clones, crossreactive clones had significantly weaker SARS-CoV-2-driven expansion, a result consistent with antigenic imprinting.

Library preparation was by the immunoSEQ multiplex PCR assay. In the paper's pipeline: During preprocessing, nonproductive sequences were removed, as were CDR3s that did not start with C, did not end with F or W, or were shorter than 7 amino acids. Antigen-specific clonotypes were called with the MANAFEST web app, based on expansion relative to reference and other culture wells. To be counted as positive, a clone had to show significant expansion compared with the reference culture, at an FDR below 0.05, in 2 of 3 replicate wells. To be called positive, a clone also had to show significant expansion compared with every other tandem well and an odds ratio greater than 5. After three terminal residues were trimmed from each end, CDR3 homology was quantified as pairwise Levenshtein distance using the stringdist R package. Imported from immuneACCESS, the table was reduced by TCRdb to in-frame sequences with V and J called. These copies leave out some clones; in studies compared against another copy, an unresolved V gene accounts for under half, and the cause of the remainder is not known. V and J calls and clone size are copied from that table; D and trimming were computed from the DNA. The table for this sample lists 16,000 or so clones; around three quarters of them were counted only once. 15% to 17% of the sample belongs to the ten largest clones.

V and J lose 1 base and 4 bases, and a span of 12 bases separates them. From a lookup of the germline V gene, CDR1 and CDR2 are SGHDT and YYEEEE. Taken from cysteine to phenylalanine, the CDR3 has 16 residues. Just the 48-base CDR3 DNA is kept, in frame starting at base 1. As to this clone: The target of this receptor is not known. Base qualities are missing; no much larger clone stands one base away.

CD4+ T cells from unexposed donors were collected before the COVID-19 pandemic (2011-2018). After about 9 days of culture, CD4+ T cells were isolated with the EasySep CD4+ T cell isolation kit. As cell number allowed, CD4+ T cells from unexposed donors were tested for reactivity to SARS-CoV-2 S and N and to four common cold coronavirus spike pools. PBMCs were cultured at a few million per well in IMDM supplemented with around 5% human AB serum and around 9.2 IU/ml IL-2. Half of the culture medium was replaced with fresh IL-2-containing medium on days 3 and 7. Each peptide culture condition was generally run in triplicate replicate wells. Leukapheresis product for the unexposed donors was purchased commercially. Ficoll-Paque PLUS gradient centrifugation was used to isolate PBMCs from either whole blood or leukapheresis product. PBMCs were either cryopreserved at -140°C or used fresh in the expansion assay. The QIAamp Micro DNA Kit was used to extract genomic DNA from the CD4+ T cells.

The sequence is built from TRBV5-6 and TRBJ1-6, with a weak D call of TRBD1 (6 bases match). The receptor comes from a human donor in good health. Sequenced sample: CD4+ T cells from PBMCs, cultured in vitro. The CDR3 protein: CASSLWQGLYNSPLHF. The DNA is as follows: TGTGCCAGCAGCTTGTGGCAGGGGCTTTATAATTCACCCCTCCACTTT.